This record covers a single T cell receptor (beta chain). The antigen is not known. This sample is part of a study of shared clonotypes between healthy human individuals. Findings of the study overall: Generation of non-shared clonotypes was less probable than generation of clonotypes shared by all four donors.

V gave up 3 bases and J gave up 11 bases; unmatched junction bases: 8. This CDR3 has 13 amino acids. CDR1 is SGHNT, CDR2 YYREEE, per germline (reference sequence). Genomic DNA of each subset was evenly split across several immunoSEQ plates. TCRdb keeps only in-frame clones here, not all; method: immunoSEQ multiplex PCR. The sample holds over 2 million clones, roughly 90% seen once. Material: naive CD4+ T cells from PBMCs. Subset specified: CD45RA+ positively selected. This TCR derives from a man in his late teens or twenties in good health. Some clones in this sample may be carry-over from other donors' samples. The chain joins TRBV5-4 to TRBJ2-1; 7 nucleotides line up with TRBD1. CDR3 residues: CASSSNPGQKQFF. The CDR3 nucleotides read TGTGCCAGCAGCTCCAATCCGGGACAGAAGCAGTTCTTC. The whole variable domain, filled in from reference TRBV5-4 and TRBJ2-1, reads ETGVTQSPTHLIKTRGQQVTLRCSSQSGHNTVSWYQQALGQGPQFIFQYYREEENGRGNFPPRFSGLQFPNYSSELNVNALELDDSALYLCASSSNPGQKQFFGPGTRLTVL.